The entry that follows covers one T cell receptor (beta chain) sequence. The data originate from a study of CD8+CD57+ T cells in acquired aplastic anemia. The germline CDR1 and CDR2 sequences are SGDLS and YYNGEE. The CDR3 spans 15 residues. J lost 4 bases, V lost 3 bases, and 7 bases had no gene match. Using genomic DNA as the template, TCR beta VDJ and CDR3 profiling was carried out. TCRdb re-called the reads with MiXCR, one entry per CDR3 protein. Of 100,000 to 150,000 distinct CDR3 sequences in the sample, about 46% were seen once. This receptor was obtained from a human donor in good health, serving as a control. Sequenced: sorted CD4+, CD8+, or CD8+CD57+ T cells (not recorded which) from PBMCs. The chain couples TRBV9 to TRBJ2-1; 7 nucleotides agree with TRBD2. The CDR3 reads CASSAAGGKYNEQFF. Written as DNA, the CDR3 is TGTGCCAGCAGCGCGGCCGGGGGGAAATACAATGAGCAGTTCTTC.